This TCR beta chain stems from a study of graft-versus-host responses after intestinal transplantation. As for the study in general: Multivisceral, liver-intestinal, or isolated intestinal grafts were transplanted into recipients. Induction with anti-thymocyte globulin, then tacrolimus and steroids for around three years, was given to all recipients.

As regards this clone: Its antigen is undetermined.

Using immunoSEQ multiplex PCR, the repertoire was profiled, and TCRdb retains in-frame clones only, with some absent. The top ten hold about 8% of the sample, which has tens of thousands of clones, less than 95% seen once. Study observations and caveats: The marrow of recipients harbored GvH clones, and ileum or blood showed some of them first.

Germline values: CDR1 SEHNR, CDR2 FQNEAQ (reference sequence). The CDR3 covers 15 residues. Trimming shortened V by 5 bases and J by 3 bases, and 14 bases separated the two germline ends. The source material was unstimulated CD8+ T cells sorted from spleen or lymph node cells, sampled before transplant. The sequence derives from a human donor who was the organ donor for an intestinal transplant. The rearrangement uses TRBV7-9 and TRBJ1-3, with D unresolved. The CDR3: CASSPRVAVGNTIYF. The CDR3 nucleotides read TGTGCCAGCAGCCCACGTGTAGCAGTTGGAAACACCATATATTTT.